The clone carrying this T cell receptor (beta chain) occurred a few times. V was clipped by 5 bases and J by 7 bases, with 8 bases between them. The CDR3 is made up of 11 amino acids. The V gene's germline CDR1 is SNHLY and CDR2 FYNNEI. The entry originates in a study of blood T cell repertoires in COVID-19. At the level of the study: The United States, Italy and Spain provided the acute and convalescent COVID-19 samples.

The authors' processing: Counts of nucleated cells, estimated from reference gene primer amplification, were obtained. Repertoires were generated with immunoSEQ multiplex PCR, while TCRdb's copy carries only in-frame clones and drops some. That table supplies the V and J calls and clone size; D and trimming were determined from the DNA. The table shows around 46,000 clones, with more than 75% occurring only once. The receptor was isolated from a man aged 60-69 years with active or convalescent COVID-19. Specimen: peripheral blood. This chain joins TRBV2 and TRBJ1-1; D is unresolved. The CDR3 protein is CASSYRDEAFF. The DNA of the CDR3 is TGTGCCAGCAGTTATAGAGATGAAGCTTTCTTT.